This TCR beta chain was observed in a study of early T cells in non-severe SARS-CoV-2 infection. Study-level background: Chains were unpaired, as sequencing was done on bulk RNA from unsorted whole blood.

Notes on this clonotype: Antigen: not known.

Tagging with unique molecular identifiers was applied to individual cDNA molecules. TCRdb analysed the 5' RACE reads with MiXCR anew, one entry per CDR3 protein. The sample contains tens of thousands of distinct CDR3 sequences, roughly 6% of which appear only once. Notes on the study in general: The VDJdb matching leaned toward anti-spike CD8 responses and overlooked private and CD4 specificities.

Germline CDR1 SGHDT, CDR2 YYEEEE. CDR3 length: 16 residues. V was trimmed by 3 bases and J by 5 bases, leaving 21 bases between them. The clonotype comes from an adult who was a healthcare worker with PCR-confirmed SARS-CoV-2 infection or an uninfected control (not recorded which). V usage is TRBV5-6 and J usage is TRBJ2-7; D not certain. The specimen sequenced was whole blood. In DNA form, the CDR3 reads TGTGCCAGCAGCTCGGATTTCCGGAGACTGGACCACGAGCAGTACTTC. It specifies CASSSDFRRLDHEQYF.